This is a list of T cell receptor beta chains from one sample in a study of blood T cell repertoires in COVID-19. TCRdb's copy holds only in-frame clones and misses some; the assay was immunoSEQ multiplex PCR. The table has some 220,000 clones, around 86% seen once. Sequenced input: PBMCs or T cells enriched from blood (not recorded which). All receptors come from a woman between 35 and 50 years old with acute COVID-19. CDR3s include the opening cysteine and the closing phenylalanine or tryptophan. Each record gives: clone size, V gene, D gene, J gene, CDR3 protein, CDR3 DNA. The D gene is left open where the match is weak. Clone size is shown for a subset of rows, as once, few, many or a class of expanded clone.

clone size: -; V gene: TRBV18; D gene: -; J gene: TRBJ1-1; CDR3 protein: CASSPRSRQDRAKGEAFF; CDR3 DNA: TGTGCCAGCTCACCACGGTCTAGACAGGATCGGGCAAAGGGTGAAGCTTTCTTT
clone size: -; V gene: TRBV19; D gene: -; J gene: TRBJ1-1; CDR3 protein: CASSAKGRLSGTEAFF; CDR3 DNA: TGTGCCAGTAGTGCAAAAGGGAGGTTATCCGGCACTGAAGCTTTCTTT
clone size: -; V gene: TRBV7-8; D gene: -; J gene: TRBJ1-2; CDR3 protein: CASSLRMRKMDGYTF; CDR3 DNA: TGTGCCAGCAGCTTACGGATGCGGAAGATGGATGGCTACACCTTC
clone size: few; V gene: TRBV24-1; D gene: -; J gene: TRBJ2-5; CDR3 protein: CATSDTTGEETQYF; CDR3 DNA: TGTGCCACCAGTGATACAACGGGGGAAGAGACCCAGTACTTC
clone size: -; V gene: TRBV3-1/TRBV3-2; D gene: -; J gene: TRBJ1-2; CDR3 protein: CASRPLQGPKPYGYTF; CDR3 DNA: TGTGCCAGCAGACCGTTACAGGGTCCTAAACCCTATGGCTACACCTTC
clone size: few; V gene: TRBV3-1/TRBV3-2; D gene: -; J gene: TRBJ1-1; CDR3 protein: CASSTQPGTEAFF; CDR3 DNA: TGTGCCAGCAGCACCCAACCAGGCACTGAAGCTTTCTTT
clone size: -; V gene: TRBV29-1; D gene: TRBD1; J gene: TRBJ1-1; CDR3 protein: CSVEQGGAAFF; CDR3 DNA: TGCAGCGTTGAGCAGGGGGGAGCAGCTTTCTTT
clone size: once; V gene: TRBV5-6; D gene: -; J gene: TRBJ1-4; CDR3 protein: CASSLRAGDPNTNEKLFF; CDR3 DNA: TGTGCCAGCAGCTTGAGGGCAGGGGATCCGAATACTAATGAAAAACTGTTTTTT
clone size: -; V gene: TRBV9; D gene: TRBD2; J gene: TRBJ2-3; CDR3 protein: CASSVGGGMDTQYF; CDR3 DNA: TGTGCCAGCAGCGTAGGCGGGGGGATGGATACGCAGTATTTT
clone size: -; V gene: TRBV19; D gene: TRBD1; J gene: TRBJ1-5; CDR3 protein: CASSNHLGQGIGQPQHF; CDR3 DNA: TGTGCCAGTAGTAACCACCTGGGACAGGGGATCGGCCAGCCCCAGCATTTT
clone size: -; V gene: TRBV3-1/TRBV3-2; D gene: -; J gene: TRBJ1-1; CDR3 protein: CASSHDKLNTEAFF; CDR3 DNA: TGTGCCAGCAGCCATGACAAACTGAACACTGAAGCTTTCTTT
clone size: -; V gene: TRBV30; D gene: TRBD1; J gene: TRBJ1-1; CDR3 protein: CAWSPRQGGTEAFF; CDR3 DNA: TGTGCCTGGAGCCCCAGACAGGGGGGGACTGAAGCTTTCTTT
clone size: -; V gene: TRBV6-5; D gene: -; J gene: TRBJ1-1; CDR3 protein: CASSTNWGGNTEAFF; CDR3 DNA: TGTGCCAGCAGTACCAACTGGGGGGGGAACACTGAAGCTTTCTTT
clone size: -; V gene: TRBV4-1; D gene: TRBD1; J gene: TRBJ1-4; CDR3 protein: CASSQVLTGGEKLFF; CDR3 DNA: TGCGCCAGCAGCCAAGTTCTGACAGGGGGCGAAAAACTGTTTTTT
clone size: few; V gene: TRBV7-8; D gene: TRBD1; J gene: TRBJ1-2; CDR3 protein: CASSARTGGHYGYTF; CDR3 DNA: TGTGCCAGCAGCGCCAGGACAGGGGGTCACTATGGCTACACCTTC
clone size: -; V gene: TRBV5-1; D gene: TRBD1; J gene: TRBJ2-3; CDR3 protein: CASSFGQGGTDTQYF; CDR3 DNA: TGCGCCAGCAGTTTTGGACAGGGCGGCACAGATACGCAGTATTTT
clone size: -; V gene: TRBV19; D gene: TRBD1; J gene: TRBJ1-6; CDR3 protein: CASSSGTANSPLHF; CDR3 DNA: TGTGCCAGTAGTTCCGGGACAGCTAATTCACCCCTCCACTTT
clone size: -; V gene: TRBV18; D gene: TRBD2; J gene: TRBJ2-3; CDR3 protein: CASSQLAGGSTDTQYF; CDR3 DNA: TGTGCCAGCTCACAACTAGCGGGGGGGAGCACAGATACGCAGTATTTT
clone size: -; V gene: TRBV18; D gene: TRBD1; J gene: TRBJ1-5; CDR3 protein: CASSPRDRGLVGNQPQHF; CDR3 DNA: TGTGCCAGCTCACCGCGGGACAGGGGCCTAGTGGGCAATCAGCCCCAGCATTTT
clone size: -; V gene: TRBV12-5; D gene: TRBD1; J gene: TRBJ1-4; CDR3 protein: CASGSDRENEKLFF; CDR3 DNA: TGTGCTAGTGGTTCGGACAGGGAAAATGAAAAACTGTTTTTT
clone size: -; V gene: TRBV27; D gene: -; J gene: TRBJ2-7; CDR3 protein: CASSFRGSEQYF; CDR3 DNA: TGTGCCAGCAGTTTTCGGGGTTCCGAGCAGTACTTC
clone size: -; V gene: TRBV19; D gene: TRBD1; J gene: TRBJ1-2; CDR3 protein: CASSEQGKFYGYTF; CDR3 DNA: TGTGCCAGTAGTGAACAGGGGAAATTCTATGGCTACACCTTC
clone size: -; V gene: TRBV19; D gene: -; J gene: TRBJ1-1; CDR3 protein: CASRTLQRNTEAFF; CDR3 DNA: TGTGCCAGTAGGACCTTACAGAGAAACACTGAAGCTTTCTTT
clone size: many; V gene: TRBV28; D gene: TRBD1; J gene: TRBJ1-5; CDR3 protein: CASSVLGTGRGQPQHF; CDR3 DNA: TGTGCCAGCAGCGTTCTTGGGACAGGGCGAGGGCAGCCCCAGCATTTT
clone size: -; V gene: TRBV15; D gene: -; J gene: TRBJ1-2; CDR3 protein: CATRKPPYVKTYGYTF; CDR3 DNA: TGTGCCACCAGAAAGCCACCCTACGTTAAAACCTATGGCTACACCTTC